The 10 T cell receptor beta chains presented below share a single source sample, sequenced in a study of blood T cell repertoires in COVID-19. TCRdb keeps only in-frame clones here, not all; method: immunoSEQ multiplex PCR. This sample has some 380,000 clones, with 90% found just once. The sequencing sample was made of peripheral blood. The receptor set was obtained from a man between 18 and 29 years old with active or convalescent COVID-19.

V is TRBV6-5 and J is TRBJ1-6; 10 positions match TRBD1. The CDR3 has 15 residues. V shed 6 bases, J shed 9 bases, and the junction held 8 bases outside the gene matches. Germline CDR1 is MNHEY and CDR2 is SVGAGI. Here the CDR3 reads CASSLIGTGASPLHF. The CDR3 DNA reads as TGTGCCAGCAGCCTCATCGGGACAGGGGCTTCACCCCTCCACTTT.

This chain's CDR3 is CATSDFPRLAGGPGEQFF. For the CDR3, the DNA is TGTGCCACCAGTGATTTCCCGCGACTAGCGGGGGGGCCCGGTGAGCAGTTCTTC. The J gene is TRBJ2-1, the V gene TRBV24-1; 14 bases are shared with TRBD2. There are 18 residues in the CDR3. The V segment lost 1 base and the J segment 9 bases; nucleotides outside the gene matches: 10. The germline gives CDR1 KGHDR, CDR2 SFDVKD.

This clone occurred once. The CDR3 loop reads CASSYSRQGGEETQYF. The CDR3 DNA follows: TGTGCCAGCAGTTACTCAAGACAGGGGGGGGAAGAGACCCAGTACTTC. The V gene is TRBV6-2 or TRBV6-3, the J gene TRBJ2-5; TRBD1 agrees at 9 bases. V lost 0 bases to trimming and J lost 3 bases; unmatched junction nucleotides: 5. Germline CDR1 MNHEY, CDR2 SVGEGT. This CDR3 has 16 residues.

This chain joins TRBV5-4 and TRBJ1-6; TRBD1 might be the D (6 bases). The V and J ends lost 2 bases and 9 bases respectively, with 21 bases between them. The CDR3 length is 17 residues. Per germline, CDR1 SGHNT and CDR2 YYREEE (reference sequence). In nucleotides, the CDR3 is TGTGCCAGCAGCTTAGTGGAAGGGGGTTTTAAAGTTTCACCCCTCCACTTT. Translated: CASSLVEGGFKVSPLHF. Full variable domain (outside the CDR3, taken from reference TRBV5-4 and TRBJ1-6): ETGVTQSPTHLIKTRGQQVTLRCSSQSGHNTVSWYQQALGQGPQFIFQYYREEENGRGNFPPRFSGLQFPNYSSELNVNALELDDSALYLCASSLVEGGFKVSPLHFGNGTRLTVT.

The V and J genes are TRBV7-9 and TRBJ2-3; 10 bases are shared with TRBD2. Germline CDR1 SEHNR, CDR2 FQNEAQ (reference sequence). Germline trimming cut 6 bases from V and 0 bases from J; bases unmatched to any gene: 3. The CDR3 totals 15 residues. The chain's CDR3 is CASRQLAGSTDTQYF. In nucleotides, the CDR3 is TGTGCCAGCAGACAACTAGCGGGGAGCACAGATACGCAGTATTTT.

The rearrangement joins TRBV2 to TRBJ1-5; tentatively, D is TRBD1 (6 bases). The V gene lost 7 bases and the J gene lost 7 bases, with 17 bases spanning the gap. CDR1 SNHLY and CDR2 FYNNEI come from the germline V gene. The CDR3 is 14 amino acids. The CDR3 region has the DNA TGTGCCAGCACCGAGATACAGGGAGGGCAGCCCCAGCATTTT. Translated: CASTEIQGGQPQHF.

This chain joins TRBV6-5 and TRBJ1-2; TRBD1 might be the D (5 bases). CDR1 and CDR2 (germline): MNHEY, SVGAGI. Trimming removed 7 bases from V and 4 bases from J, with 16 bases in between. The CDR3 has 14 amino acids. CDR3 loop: CASTQEWGLYGYTF. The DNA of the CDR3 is TGTGCCAGCACCCAAGAATGGGGCCTCTATGGCTACACCTTC.

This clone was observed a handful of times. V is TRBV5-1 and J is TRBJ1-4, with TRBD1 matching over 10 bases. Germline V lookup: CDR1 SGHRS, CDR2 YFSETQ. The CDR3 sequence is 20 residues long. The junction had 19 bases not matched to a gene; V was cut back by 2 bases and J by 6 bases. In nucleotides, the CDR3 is TGCGCCAGCAGCTTAGTTCTGCCGGGACAGGGGATTACTGAGGATGAAAAACTGTTTTTT. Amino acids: CASSLVLPGQGITEDEKLFF.

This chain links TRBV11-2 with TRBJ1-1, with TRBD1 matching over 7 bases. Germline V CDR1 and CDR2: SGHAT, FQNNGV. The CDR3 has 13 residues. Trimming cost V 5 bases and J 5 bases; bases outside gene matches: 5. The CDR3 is CASSRRGATEAFF. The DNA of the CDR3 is TGTGCCAGCAGCCGCAGGGGGGCAACTGAAGCTTTCTTT.

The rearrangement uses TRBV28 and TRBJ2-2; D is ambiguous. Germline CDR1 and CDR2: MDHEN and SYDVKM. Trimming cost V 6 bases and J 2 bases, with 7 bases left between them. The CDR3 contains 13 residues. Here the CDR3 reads CASSVPNTGELFF. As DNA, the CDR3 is TGTGCCAGCAGCGTCCCTAACACCGGGGAGCTGTTTTTT. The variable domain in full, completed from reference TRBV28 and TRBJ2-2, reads DVKVTQSSRYLVKRTGEKVFLECVQDMDHENMFWYRQDPGLGLRLIYFSYDVKMKEKGDIPEGYSVSREKKERFSLILESASTNQTSMYLCASSVPNTGELFFGEGSRLTVL.